These 10 T cell receptor beta chains were sequenced from one sample in a study of technical replicates of blood from a few donors. TCRdb's copy holds only in-frame clones and misses some; the assay was immunoSEQ multiplex PCR. The top ten hold about 10% of the sample, which has about 16,000 clones, about 89% seen once. Sequences were obtained from PBMCs. All receptors come from a human donor in good health.

The rearrangement joins TRBV5-1 to TRBJ2-1; no clear D gene. V was clipped by 0 bases and J by 8 bases, with 6 bases between them. Germline CDR1 reads SGHRS; CDR2 reads YFSETQ. The CDR3 extends over 12 amino acids. CDR3 coding DNA: TGCGCCAGCAGCTTGGCCGTCGATGAGCAGTTCTTC. It is translated as CASSLAVDEQFF.

V is TRBV7-9 and J is TRBJ2-5; 9 bases align to TRBD2. This CDR3 spans 16 amino acids. The germline V gene encodes CDR1 SEHNR and CDR2 FQNEAQ (reference sequence). J lost 1 base, V lost 2 bases, and 5 bases had no gene match. The CDR3 spells CASSLRLAGPQETQYF. The DNA for the CDR3 is TGTGCCAGCAGCTTACGGCTAGCGGGACCCCAAGAGACCCAGTACTTC. The full variable domain, rest sourced from reference TRBV7-9 and TRBJ2-5, is DTGVSQNPRHKITKRGQNVTFRCDPISEHNRLYWYRQTLGQGPEFLTYFQNEAQLEKSRLLSDRFSAERPKGSFSTLEIQRTEQGDSAMYLCASSLRLAGPQETQYFGPGTRLLVL.

This sequence joins TRBV5-1 and TRBJ2-1; a weak D match, TRBD1 (8 bases). The V end lost 0 bases, the J end lost 5 bases, and 18 bases lay between the germline ends. This CDR3 spans 17 amino acids. Looked up from germline, CDR1 is SGHRS and CDR2 is YFSETQ. This chain's CDR3 is CASSLAPTGGGHNEQFF. Written as DNA, the CDR3 is TGCGCCAGCAGCTTGGCGCCTACAGGGGGGGGTCACAATGAGCAGTTCTTC. The full variable domain, with the rest looked up from reference TRBV5-1 and TRBJ2-1, is KAGVTQTPRYLIKTRGQQVTLSCSPISGHRSVSWYQQTPGQGLQFLFEYFSETQRNKGNFPGRFSGRQFSNSRSEMNVSTLELGDSALYLCASSLAPTGGGHNEQFFGPGTRLTVL.

This clone was found a few times. V usage is TRBV27 and J usage is TRBJ2-7; D is uncertain. The length of the CDR3 is 12 residues. In germline, CDR1 is MNHEY, CDR2 SMNVEV (reference sequence). V shed 5 bases and J shed 5 bases, with 10 bases lying between them. The DNA for the CDR3 is TGTGCCAGCAGTATTATAGGAGACGAGCAGTACTTC. It codes for CASSIIGDEQYF.

The chain couples TRBV7-3 to TRBJ2-2, with 11 bases fitting TRBD2. Germline V gene sequence: CDR1 SGHTA, CDR2 FQGTGA. The CDR3 consists of 16 residues. Trimming cost V 4 bases and J 5 bases; bases outside gene matches: 6. CDR3 protein: CASSSLAGELTGELFF. CDR3 DNA sequence: TGTGCCAGCAGCTCACTAGCGGGAGAATTAACCGGGGAGCTGTTTTTT. The full variable domain, completed using reference TRBV7-3 and TRBJ2-2, is GAGVSQTPSNKVTEKGKYVELRCDPISGHTALYWYRQSLGQGPEFLIYFQGTGAADDSGLPNDRFFAVRPEGSVSTLKIQRTERGDSAVYLCASSSLAGELTGELFFGEGSRLTVL.

The CDR3 spells CASTPSGRGGTQYF. DNA of the CDR3: TGTGCCAGCACCCCTAGCGGGAGAGGAGGTACGCAGTATTTT. The rearrangement joins TRBV2 to TRBJ2-3, with 10 bases that match TRBD2. The CDR3 consists of 14 residues. Unmatched junction bases numbered 9, after V lost 7 bases and J lost 8 bases. CDR1 and CDR2 (germline): SNHLY, FYNNEI.

This chain joins TRBV19 and TRBJ2-6; D may be TRBD1 (6 bases). CDR3 length equals 18 residues. Trimming took off 7 bases at V and 0 bases at J, with 19 bases between the two ends. The V gene's germline CDR1 is LNHDA and CDR2 SQIVND (reference sequence). CDR3 sequence reads: CASIGVAGDASGANVLTF. The CDR3 DNA is TGTGCCAGTATCGGCGTGGCAGGGGATGCCTCTGGGGCCAACGTCCTGACTTTC.

V is TRBV6-6 and J is TRBJ2-7; 8 bases agree with TRBD1. The germline V gene encodes CDR1 MNHNY and CDR2 SVGAGI (reference sequence). J gave up 2 bases and V 6 bases, and 9 bases lay outside the gene matches. The length of the CDR3 is 15 residues. The CDR3 reads CASRPGTGKTYEQYF. The DNA for the CDR3 is TGTGCCAGCAGACCCGGGACAGGCAAGACCTACGAGCAGTACTTC.

This chain links TRBV18 with TRBJ2-1; TRBD2 matches at 12 bases. Germline assignment: CDR1 KGHSH and CDR2 LQKENI. The length of the CDR3 is 16 residues. Trimming took 3 bases from V and 7 from J; bases not matched to a gene: 7. CDR3 bases: TGTGCCAGCTCACCCCTAGCGGGGGGGGCGGGGAATGAGCAGTTCTTC. Amino acids: CASSPLAGGAGNEQFF.

The chain uses TRBV27 and TRBJ2-7, with 8 bases that match TRBD1. Germline CDR1 reads MNHEY; CDR2 reads SMNVEV (reference sequence). Trimming removed 6 bases from V and 3 bases from J; junction bases left unmatched: 7. The CDR3 spans 14 residues. The CDR3 DNA sequence: TGTGCCAGCAGAGTAAGACAGGGGTACTACGAGCAGTACTTC. Translating it yields CASRVRQGYYEQYF.